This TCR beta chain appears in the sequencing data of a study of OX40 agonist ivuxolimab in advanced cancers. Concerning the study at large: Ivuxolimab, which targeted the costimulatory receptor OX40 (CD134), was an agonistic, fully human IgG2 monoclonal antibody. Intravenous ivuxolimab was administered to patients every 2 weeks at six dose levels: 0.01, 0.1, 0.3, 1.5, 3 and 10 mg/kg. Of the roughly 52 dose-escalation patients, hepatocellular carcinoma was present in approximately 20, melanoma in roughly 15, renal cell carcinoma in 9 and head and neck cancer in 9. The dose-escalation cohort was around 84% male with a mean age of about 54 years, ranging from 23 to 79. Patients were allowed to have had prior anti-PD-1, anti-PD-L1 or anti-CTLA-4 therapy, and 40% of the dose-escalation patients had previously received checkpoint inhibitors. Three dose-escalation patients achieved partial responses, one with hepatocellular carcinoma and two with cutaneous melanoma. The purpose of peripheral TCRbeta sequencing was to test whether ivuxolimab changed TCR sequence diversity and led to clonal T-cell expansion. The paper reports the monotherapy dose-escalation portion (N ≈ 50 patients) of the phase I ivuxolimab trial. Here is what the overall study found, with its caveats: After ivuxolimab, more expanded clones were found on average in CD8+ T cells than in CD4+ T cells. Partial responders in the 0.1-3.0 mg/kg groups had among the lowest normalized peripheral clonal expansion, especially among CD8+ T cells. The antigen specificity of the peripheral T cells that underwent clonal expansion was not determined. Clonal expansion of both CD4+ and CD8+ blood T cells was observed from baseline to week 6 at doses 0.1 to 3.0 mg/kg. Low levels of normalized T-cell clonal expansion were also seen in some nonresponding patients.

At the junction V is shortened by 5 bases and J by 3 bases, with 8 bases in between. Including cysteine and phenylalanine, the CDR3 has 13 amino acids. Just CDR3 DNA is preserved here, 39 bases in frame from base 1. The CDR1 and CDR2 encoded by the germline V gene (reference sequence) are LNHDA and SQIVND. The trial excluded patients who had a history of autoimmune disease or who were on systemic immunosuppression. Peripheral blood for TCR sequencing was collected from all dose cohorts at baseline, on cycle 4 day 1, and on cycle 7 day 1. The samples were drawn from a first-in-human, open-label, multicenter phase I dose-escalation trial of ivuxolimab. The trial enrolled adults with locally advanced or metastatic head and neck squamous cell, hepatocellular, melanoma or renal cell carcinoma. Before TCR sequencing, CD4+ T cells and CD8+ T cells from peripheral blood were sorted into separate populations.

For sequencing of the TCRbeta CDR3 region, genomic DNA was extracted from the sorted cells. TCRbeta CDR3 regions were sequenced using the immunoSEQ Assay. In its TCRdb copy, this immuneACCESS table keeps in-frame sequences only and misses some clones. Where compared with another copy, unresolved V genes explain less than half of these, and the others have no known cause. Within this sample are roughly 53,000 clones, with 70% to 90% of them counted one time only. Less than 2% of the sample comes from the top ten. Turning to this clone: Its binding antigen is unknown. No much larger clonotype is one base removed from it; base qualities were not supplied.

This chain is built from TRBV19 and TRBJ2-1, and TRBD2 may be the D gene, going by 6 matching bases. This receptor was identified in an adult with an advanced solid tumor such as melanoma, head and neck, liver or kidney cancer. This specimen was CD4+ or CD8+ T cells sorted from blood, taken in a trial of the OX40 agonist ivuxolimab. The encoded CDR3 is CASSPDYYNEQFF. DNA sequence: TGTGCCAGTAGTCCGGACTACTACAATGAGCAGTTCTTC.